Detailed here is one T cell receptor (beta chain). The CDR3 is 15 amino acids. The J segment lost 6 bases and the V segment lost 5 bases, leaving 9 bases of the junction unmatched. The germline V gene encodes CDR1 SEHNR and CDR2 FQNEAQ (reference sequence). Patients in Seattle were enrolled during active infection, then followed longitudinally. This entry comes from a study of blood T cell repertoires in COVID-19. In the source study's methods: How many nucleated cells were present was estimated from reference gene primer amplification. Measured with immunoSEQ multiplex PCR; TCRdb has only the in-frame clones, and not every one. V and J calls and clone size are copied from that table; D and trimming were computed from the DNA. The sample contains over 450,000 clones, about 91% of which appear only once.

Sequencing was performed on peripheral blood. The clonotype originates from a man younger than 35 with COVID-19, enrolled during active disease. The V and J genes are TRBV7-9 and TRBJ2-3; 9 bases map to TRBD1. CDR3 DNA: TGTGCCAGCAGCCACCGGGACAGGGATCCCGATACGCAGTATTTT. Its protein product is CASSHRDRDPDTQYF.